One T cell receptor (beta chain) is described in this entry. The CDR3 contains 13 residues. The V end was cut by 5 bases, the J end by 1 base, with 8 bases between. CDR1 LNHNV and CDR2 YYDKDF come from the germline V gene (reference sequence). These data are taken from a study of blood T cell repertoires in COVID-19. Produced via immunoSEQ multiplex PCR; TCRdb's table is partial and in-frame only. The table shows 170,000 or so clones, with around 87% occurring only once. Material: peripheral blood. V is TRBV15 and J is TRBJ1-1; D is undetermined. The clonotype was recovered from a woman aged 18-35 years who had recovered from COVID-19. The DNA of the CDR3 is TGTGCCACCAGCCGACGACAGAACACTGAAGCTTTCTTT. It is translated as CATSRRQNTEAFF.